This T cell receptor (beta chain) was recovered during a study of blood T cell repertoires in COVID-19. Study as a whole: Donors in the United States, Italy and Spain gave samples during acute or convalescent COVID-19. Nucleic acid was either cDNA or gDNA, and it came from T cells, B-cell-depleted T cells, or PBMCs.

Assay used: immunoSEQ multiplex PCR; TCRdb lists only in-frame clones, some missing. In the table there are 250,000 to 350,000 clones, 85% of which are singletons. CDR1 is SGHNT and CDR2 is YYREEE in the germline V gene (reference sequence). The CDR3 is 14 amino acids. The J segment lost 5 bases and the V segment lost 2 bases, leaving 5 bases of the junction unmatched. In Cohort 3, a recovered donor had either two negative PCRs, clearance, or symptom resolution. This clonotype was obtained from a woman aged 45 to 65 who had recovered from COVID-19. V usage is TRBV5-4 and J usage is TRBJ1-2; 8 nucleotides agree with TRBD1. The sequenced material came from PBMCs or T cells enriched from blood (not recorded which). The CDR3 spells CASSLRTGLYGYTF. CDR3 sequence (DNA): TGTGCCAGCAGCTTAAGGACAGGGCTATATGGCTACACCTTC.